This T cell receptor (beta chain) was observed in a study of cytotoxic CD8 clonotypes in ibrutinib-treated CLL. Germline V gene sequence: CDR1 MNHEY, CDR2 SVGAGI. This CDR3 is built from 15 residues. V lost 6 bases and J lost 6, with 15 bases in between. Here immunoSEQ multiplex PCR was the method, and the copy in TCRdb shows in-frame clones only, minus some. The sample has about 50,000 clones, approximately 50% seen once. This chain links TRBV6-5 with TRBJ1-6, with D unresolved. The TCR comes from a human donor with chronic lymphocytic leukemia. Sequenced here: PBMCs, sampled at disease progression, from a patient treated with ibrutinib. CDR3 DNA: TGTGCCAGCAGCCCCCGTTGGAGGGTTAATTCACCCCTCCACTTT. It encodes CASSPRWRVNSPLHF.